This TCR beta chain originates from a study of cytomegalovirus exposure and HLA in healthy donors. This CDR3 has 16 residues. Germline lookup yields CDR1 SGHNT and CDR2 YYREEE (reference sequence). With V trimmed by 7 bases and J by 1 base, 11 bases remained unmatched. Primers: 60 Vbeta forward and 13 Jbeta reverse. As handled by the study authors: Later, an analysis found 65 million to 85 million unique TCR beta chains, and some 10 million of these were shared. The protocol was immunoSEQ multiplex PCR, while the TCRdb copy is restricted to in-frame clones and leaves out a portion. V, J and clone size are taken as reported in that table, and D and trimming were inferred from the DNA itself. The sample yields more than 80,000 clones, about 60% seen once.

The genes are TRBV5-4 and TRBJ2-5; 9 nucleotides match TRBD2. The specimen sequenced was PBMCs. This clonotype originated in a woman aged 40 to 50 in good health and CMV-seropositive. CDR3 loop: CASQLGLAGTQETQYF. Here the CDR3 DNA reads TGTGCCAGCCAACTTGGGCTAGCGGGAACCCAAGAGACCCAGTACTTC.